The sample holds many counts of the clone carrying this TCR beta chain. Its antigen is unidentified. Library preparation for TCR beta used quantitative 5'-RACE with molecular barcodes. TCRdb used MiXCR to reprocess the 5' RACE reads, holding one entry per CDR3 protein. The sample consists of 400,000 to 450,000 distinct CDR3 sequences, roughly a sixth of them appearing once. These data come from a study of CD8 T cells in ankylosing spondylitis. Study results and caveats: The study looked at matched synovial fluid samples from ankylosing spondylitis patients. Disease-linked clones were reported to be significantly enriched there. In peripheral blood, disease-linked CD8+ clones occurred at relatively low frequencies. Some motif variants had been reported before (in reactive arthritis synovial fluid and blood). Apparently characteristic of ankylosing spondylitis blood was a TCR beta motif (under ten highly homologous variants).

V was cut by 6 bases and J by 7 bases, with 15 bases left in between. This CDR3 has 14 amino acids. Specimen: blood, either unsorted or a sorted T cell fraction (not recorded which). The clonotype originates from a male donor with ankylosing spondylitis. V is TRBV12-3 or TRBV12-4 and J is TRBJ2-2; D is ambiguous. CDR3 coding DNA: TGTGCCAGCAGCGCCCCGTTTGTATTCGGGGAGCTGTTTTTT. It encodes CASSAPFVFGELFF.